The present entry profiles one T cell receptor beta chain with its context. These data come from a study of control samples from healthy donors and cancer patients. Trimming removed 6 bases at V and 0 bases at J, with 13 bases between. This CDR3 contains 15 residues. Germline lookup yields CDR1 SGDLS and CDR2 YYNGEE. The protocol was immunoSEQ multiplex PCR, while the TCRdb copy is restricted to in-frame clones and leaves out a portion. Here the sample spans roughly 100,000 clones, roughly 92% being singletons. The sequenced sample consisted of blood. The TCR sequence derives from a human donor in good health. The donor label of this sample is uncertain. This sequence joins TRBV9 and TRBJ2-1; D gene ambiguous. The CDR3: CASTTTLGSYNEQFF. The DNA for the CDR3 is TGTGCCAGCACCACGACCTTGGGCTCCTACAATGAGCAGTTCTTC.